This TCR beta chain was recovered during a study of OX40 agonist ivuxolimab in advanced cancers. Points from the study as a whole: Antigen specificity of clonally expanded peripheral T cells was not established.

TCRdb's table, derived via immunoSEQ multiplex PCR, lists solely in-frame clones and lacks some. The table includes around 58,000 clones, around 83% detected once. For this clone: Its antigen remains unidentified.

The sample in question was CD4+ or CD8+ T cells sorted from blood, obtained in a trial of the OX40 agonist ivuxolimab. The receptor was isolated from an adult with an advanced solid tumor such as melanoma, head and neck, liver or kidney cancer.

DNA for the CDR3: TGTGCCAGCACCAAGAGAGGGCTCAATGAGCAGTTCTTC. It is translated as CASTKRGLNEQFF. The chain recombines TRBV28 with TRBJ2-1; a possible D gene is TRBD2 (5 bases). Deletions cut 7 bases from V and 6 bases from J, with 13 bases between. The CDR3 sequence is 13 residues long. Germline V lookup: CDR1 MDHEN, CDR2 SYDVKM.